These 9 T cell receptor beta chains were all obtained from the same sample, sequenced in a study of blood T cell repertoires in COVID-19. The method was immunoSEQ multiplex PCR; TCRdb's version includes in-frame clones alone and lacks a portion of them. The sample gives 350,000 to 500,000 clones, 70% to 90% of which show up once; 0.7% to 0.85% is in the top ten. Sample: peripheral blood. These receptor sequences come from a man in his late teens or twenties with COVID-19, enrolled during active disease.

The count of this clone is one. The chain links TRBV5-4 to TRBJ2-5, with TRBD2 matching 7 bases. This CDR3 has 16 amino acids. Germline CDR1 and CDR2: SGHNT and YYREEE (reference sequence). Trimming took 2 bases from V and 3 from J; bases not matched to a gene: 10. CDR3 region: CASSFAPGLAEETQYF. The CDR3 DNA sequence: TGTGCCAGCAGCTTCGCCCCAGGGCTAGCGGAAGAGACCCAGTACTTC.

V usage is TRBV28 and J usage is TRBJ1-5; 8 positions match TRBD1. V was clipped by 6 bases and J by 6 bases; unmatched bases: 7. CDR1 MDHEN and CDR2 SYDVKM come from the germline V gene. The CDR3 sequence is 14 residues long. The CDR3 sequence is CASRQGAGVQPQHF. The DNA for the CDR3 is TGTGCCAGCAGGCAGGGGGCTGGGGTTCAGCCCCAGCATTTT.

This clone appeared a single time. The V call is TRBV9, the J call TRBJ2-7; TRBD1 aligns across 8 bases. This CDR3 has 14 residues. V shed 4 bases and J 3 bases; nucleotides not matched to a gene: 6. Germline-derived CDR1 and CDR2 are SGDLS and YYNGEE. The CDR3, as DNA: TGTGCCAGCAGCCCACCCGACAGGGGCTACGAGCAGTACTTC. It is translated as CASSPPDRGYEQYF.

V gene TRBV29-1 combines with J gene TRBJ2-7, with TRBD2 as a possible D gene (6 bases). Germline CDR1 is SQVTM and CDR2 is ANQGSEA. The germline V and J ends were trimmed by 3 bases and 2 bases, with 11 bases remaining between them. The CDR3 spans 13 residues. This CDR3 is CSVESGTAYEQYF. In nucleotides, the CDR3 is TGCAGCGTTGAGTCCGGGACTGCCTACGAGCAGTACTTC.

The chain employs TRBV2 and TRBJ1-1; D remains ambiguous. The germline gives CDR1 SNHLY, CDR2 FYNNEI. Trimming stripped 1 base from V and 10 bases from J, with 10 bases between. CDR3 length equals 12 residues. CDR3 amino acids: CASSEEAAAAFF. The DNA for the CDR3 is TGTGCCAGCAGTGAAGAGGCAGCGGCAGCTTTCTTT.

This clone was counted once. The chain carries TRBV2 and TRBJ1-5; D ambiguous. Per germline, CDR1 SNHLY and CDR2 FYNNEI. The CDR3 totals 13 residues. Deletions cut 7 bases from V and 0 bases from J, with 7 bases between. The CDR3 loop is CASTIHSNQPQHF. CDR3 sequence (DNA): TGTGCCAGCACAATCCATAGCAATCAGCCCCAGCATTTT.

V is TRBV29-1 and J is TRBJ2-7; 15 bases agree with TRBD2. The CDR3 contains 16 residues. In germline, CDR1 is SQVTM, CDR2 ANQGSEA. The CDR3 spells CRMGLAGGFPTYEQYF. The CDR3, as DNA: TGCAGGATGGGACTAGCGGGGGGCTTTCCCACCTACGAGCAGTACTTC.

Of note for this clone: Additional DNA sequences in this sample encode the identical CDR3. The chain carries TRBV6-5 and TRBJ2-7; D unresolved. This CDR3 is 14 amino acids long. CDR1 is MNHEY and CDR2 is SVGAGI in the germline V gene. Between the trimmed V and J ends, which lost 0 bases and 2 bases, there was a span of 8 bases. The CDR3 coding sequence is TGTGCCAGCAGTTACTCCCGTACAGCCTACGAGCAGTACTTC. Translated: CASSYSRTAYEQYF.

The chain joins TRBV7-3 to TRBJ2-1, with 9 bases that match TRBD2. Per germline, CDR1 SGHTA and CDR2 FQGTGA. This CDR3 comprises 15 residues. Losses at the gene ends were 2 bases for V and 9 bases for J; bases not matched to a gene: 8. The CDR3 sequence is CASSLGGGRAPEQFF. CDR3 DNA sequence: TGTGCCAGCAGCTTAGGTGGCGGGAGGGCCCCTGAGCAGTTCTTC.